This paragraph reports one T cell receptor (beta chain). This specimen belongs to a study of blood T cell repertoires in COVID-19. This CDR3 is 17 amino acids long. Germline V lookup: CDR1 MDHEN, CDR2 SYDVKM. Trimming pared 3 bases from V and 0 bases from J, leaving 17 bases between. Sequencing was performed with immunoSEQ multiplex PCR; in TCRdb, only in-frame clones are kept and a portion is missing. The repertoire holds about 440,000 clones, 75% to 90% seen once, with approximately 4.3% in the top ten. This chain connects TRBV28 to TRBJ1-2; D is unclear. The TCR was taken from a woman aged 30 to 39 with acute or convalescent COVID-19. Material for sequencing was peripheral blood. CDR3 sequence: CASSLRRGIGPNYGYTF. In DNA form, the CDR3 reads TGTGCCAGCAGTTTGCGACGTGGAATTGGGCCTAACTATGGCTACACCTTC.